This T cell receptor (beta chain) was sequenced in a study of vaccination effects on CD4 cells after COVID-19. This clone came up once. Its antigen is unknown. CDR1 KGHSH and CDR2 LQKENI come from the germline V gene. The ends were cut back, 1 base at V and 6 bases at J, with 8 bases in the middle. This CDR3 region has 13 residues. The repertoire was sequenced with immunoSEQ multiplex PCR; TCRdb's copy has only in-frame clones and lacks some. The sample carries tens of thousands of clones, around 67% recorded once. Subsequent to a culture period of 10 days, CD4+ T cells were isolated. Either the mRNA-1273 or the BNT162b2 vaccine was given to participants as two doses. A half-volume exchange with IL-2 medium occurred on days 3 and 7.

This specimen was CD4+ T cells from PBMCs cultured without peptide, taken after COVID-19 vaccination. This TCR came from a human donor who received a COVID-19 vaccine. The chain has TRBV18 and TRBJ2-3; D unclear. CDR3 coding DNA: TGTGCCAGCTCACCACGAGTGGGTGATACGCAGTATTTT. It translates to CASSPRVGDTQYF.